The 6 T cell receptor beta chains listed next were all sequenced from one sample in a study of blood T cells in healthy people across ages. Using a J-beta primer mix together with a sample-barcoded 5' primer, a second PCR was run for roughly 6 to 12 cycles. TCRdb analysed the 5' RACE reads with MiXCR anew, one entry per CDR3 protein. This sample has 550,000 to 650,000 distinct CDR3 sequences, with roughly 30% found just once. Sequenced material: blood. All receptors come from a woman older than 75 in good health.

This clonotype showed up just a few times. The chain employs TRBV20-1 and TRBJ1-1, with TRBD1 as a possible D gene (5 bases). The CDR3 is 13 residues long. Germline-derived CDR1 and CDR2 are DFQATT and SNEGSKA (reference sequence). The V and J ends lost 3 bases and 3 bases respectively, with 11 bases between them. CDR3 nucleotides: TGCAGTGCTAGTCAGAGGGGAGACACTGAAGCTTTCTTT. Translation: CSASQRGDTEAFF.

This clonotype occurred many times. The rearrangement uses TRBV12-3 or TRBV12-4 and TRBJ2-1, with D possibly called TRBD1 or TRBD2 (7 bases each). Trimming stripped 6 bases from V and 1 base from J, with 16 bases between. This CDR3 has 16 residues. The chain's CDR3 is CASSFRGGSSYNEQFF. The DNA of the CDR3 is TGTGCCAGCAGCTTCAGGGGGGGAAGTTCCTACAATGAGCAGTTCTTC.

As for this clonotype: The junction does not match germline at one end; this may be a read error. The chain carries TRBV7-9 and TRBJ2-7; D gene uncertain. This CDR3 spans 15 amino acids. Per germline, CDR1 SEHNR and CDR2 FQNEAQ (reference sequence). CDR3 nucleotide sequence: TGTACCAGCAGCTTCGATTGGCAGAACTACTACGAGCAGTACTTC. This sequence encodes CTSSFDWQNYYEQYF.

The CDR3 spells CASSSPRVSREGHTEAFF. The CDR3, as DNA: TGTGCCAGCAGCTCCCCCCGGGTCTCCCGGGAGGGGCACACTGAAGCTTTCTTT. The chain employs TRBV6-1 and TRBJ1-1, with D tentatively TRBD1 (5 bases). The V end lost 6 bases, the J end lost 3 bases, and 26 bases lay between the germline ends. The germline V gene encodes CDR1 MNHNS and CDR2 SASEGT. This CDR3 contains 18 residues.

This clonotype came up many times. V usage is TRBV7-2 and J usage is TRBJ2-1; D gene ambiguous. This CDR3 has 13 residues. In germline, CDR1 is SGHTA, CDR2 FQGNSA. V lost 5 bases and J lost 9, with 14 bases in between. In DNA, the CDR3 is TGTGCCAGCAGCGCAATATTAGACGGTGAGCAGTTCTTC. This sequence encodes CASSAILDGEQFF.

This clonotype has only one observation. This may arise from a read error, as a much more abundant clone is one base away. CDR3 protein: CASSLAGTSRDREQYF. DNA of the CDR3: TGTGCCAGCAGCTTAGCGGGGACTAGTAGGGATCGTGAGCAGTACTTC. The chain is built from TRBV7-2 and TRBJ2-7; 8 positions agree with TRBD2. This CDR3 spans 16 amino acids. Germline CDR1 is SGHTA and CDR2 is FQGNSA. The V segment lost 0 bases and the J segment 7 bases; nucleotides outside the gene matches: 11.